The entry below describes one T cell receptor beta chain. Antigen specificity is unknown. Germline CDR1 MNHEY, CDR2 SVGAGI. J gave up 3 bases and V 6 bases, and 4 bases lay outside the gene matches. This CDR3 is built from 14 residues. The data derive from a study of identical twins. Template switching, a step in the protocol, added a universal primer site, and cDNA carried unique molecular identifiers. TCRdb reprocessed the 5' RACE reads via MiXCR and lists one record per CDR3 protein. The repertoire includes 1.5 million to 2 million distinct CDR3 sequences, less than 40% of them detected once, and 0.25% to 0.3% sits in the top ten. General study findings and limits: Invariant MAIT and iNKT cells are populations that could partly confound zero-insertion analyses.

The sample comprised cord blood. The V call is TRBV6-5, the J call TRBJ2-7; 11 positions match TRBD1. This receptor was taken from a newborn girl in good health. The CDR3 DNA sequence: TGTGCCAGCAGGAGAGGGACAGGGGGCTACGAGCAGTACTTC. This sequence encodes CASRRGTGGYEQYF.